This T cell receptor (beta chain) was sequenced in a study of T cells expressing NK-cell markers. At the level of the study: All TCR beta repertoires analysed originated from sorted CD3+CD56+NKG2C+, CD3+CD56+NKG2C- and CD3+CD56-NKG2C+ T cells. The study sequenced eight donors, seven HCMV-seropositive and one seronegative. General study findings and limits: The CD3+CD56-NKG2C+ fraction of several donors was also led by these clonotypes.

5'RACE template switching with UMIs generated TCR beta cDNA. Using the 5' RACE reads, TCRdb records one entry per CDR3 protein without DNA. The sample's table shows a few hundred thousand distinct CDR3 sequences. The CDR3 spans 15 residues. From germline, CDR1 is SGHRS and CDR2 YFSETQ. On this clonotype itself: Its antigen is unidentified.

This sequence was found in a man aged 18 to 69 in good health. Sequencing was done on a sample of blood T cells: a sorted CD56 or NKG2C T cell subset, CD4+ or CD8+ T cells, or bulk PBMC T cells (not recorded which). The gene calls are TRBV5-1 and TRBJ2-5; without DNA, the TCRdb call of TRBD1 cannot be checked. The CDR3 here is CASKYRDRYQETQYF.